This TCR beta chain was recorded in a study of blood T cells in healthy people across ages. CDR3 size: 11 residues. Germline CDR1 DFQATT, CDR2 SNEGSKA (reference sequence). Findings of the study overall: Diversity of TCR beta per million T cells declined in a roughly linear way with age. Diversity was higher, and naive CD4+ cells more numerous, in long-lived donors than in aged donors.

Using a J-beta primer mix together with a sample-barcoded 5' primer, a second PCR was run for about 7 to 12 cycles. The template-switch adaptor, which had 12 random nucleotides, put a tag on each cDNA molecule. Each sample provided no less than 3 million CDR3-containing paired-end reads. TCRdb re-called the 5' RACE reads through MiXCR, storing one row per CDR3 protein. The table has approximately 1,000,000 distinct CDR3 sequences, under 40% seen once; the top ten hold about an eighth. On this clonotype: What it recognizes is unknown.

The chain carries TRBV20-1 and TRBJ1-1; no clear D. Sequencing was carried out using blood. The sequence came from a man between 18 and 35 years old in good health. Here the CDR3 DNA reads TGCGGAGAGAAAAGAGGTACTGAAGCTTTCTTT. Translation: CGEKRGTEAFF.